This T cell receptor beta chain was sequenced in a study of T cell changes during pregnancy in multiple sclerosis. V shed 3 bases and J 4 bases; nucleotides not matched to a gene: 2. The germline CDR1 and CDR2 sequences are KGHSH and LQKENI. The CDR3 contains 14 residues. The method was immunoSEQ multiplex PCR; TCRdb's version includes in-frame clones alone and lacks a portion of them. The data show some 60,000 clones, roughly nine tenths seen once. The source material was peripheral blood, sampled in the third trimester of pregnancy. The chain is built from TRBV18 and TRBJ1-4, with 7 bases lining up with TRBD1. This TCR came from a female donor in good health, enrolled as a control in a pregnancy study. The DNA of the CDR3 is TGTGCCAGCTCACCGGGACAGAATAATGAAAAACTGTTTTTT. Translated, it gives CASSPGQNNEKLFF.